The rows below give T cell receptor beta chains drawn from one sample of a study of radiotherapy plus CTLA-4 blockade in lung cancer. Libraries were prepared by immunoSEQ multiplex PCR; TCRdb keeps only in-frame clonotypes and omits some of them. The data hold roughly 75,000 clones, with around 79% observed a single time. This sample comprised peripheral blood, obtained from a patient treated with radiotherapy plus ipilimumab. The receptors originated from a human donor with non-small cell lung cancer whose response to radiotherapy plus ipilimumab could not be evaluated. Some clones in this sample may be carry-over from other donors' samples. The CDR3 runs from the conserved cysteine through the conserved F or W. The D gene is left open where the match is weak. Clone size is stated in some rows and not others, as once, few, many or a class when expanded.

j_call	v_call	clone_size	d_call	cdr3_nt	cdr3_aa
TRBJ2-5	TRBV28	few	TRBD1	TGTGCCAGCAGCCCGGGACGTGGGACAGGCCGCTCGGAGACCCAGTACTTC	CASSPGRGTGRSETQYF
TRBJ1-1	TRBV28	-	-	TGTGCCAGCAGTCCCGCGCGGGGATGGAACACTGAAGCTTTCTTT	CASSPARGWNTEAFF
TRBJ2-1	TRBV4-1	few	TRBD2	TGCGCCAGCAGCCAAGGGACTAGCGGGGGAATATACAATGAGCAGTTCTTC	CASSQGTSGGIYNEQFF
TRBJ1-5	TRBV28	-	-	TGTGCCAGCAGTTTCTTCGGGGTGCGTAATCAGCCCCAGCATTTT	CASSFFGVRNQPQHF
TRBJ2-7	TRBV5-1	-	TRBD2	TGCGCCAGCAGCTCCTCCGGGACTACCCCATACGAGCAGTACTTC	CASSSSGTTPYEQYF
TRBJ2-1	TRBV19	-	TRBD2	TGTGCCAGTAGTACCCCCTATAGCGGGAGGGCTCGCAATGAGCAGTTCTTC	CASSTPYSGRARNEQFF
TRBJ1-5	TRBV2	-	-	TGTGCCAGCAGTCCCAGTGGCAGGGGCACGCAGCCCCAGCATTTT	CASSPSGRGTQPQHF
TRBJ2-7	TRBV2	-	-	TGTGCCAGCACAGTCGAGGGTACCTCCTACGAGCAGTACTTC	CASTVEGTSYEQYF
TRBJ1-5	TRBV7-2	-	-	TGTGCCAGCAGCTTAAAAAAAGGCAGGGGCGTTAGTCAGCCCCAGCATTTT	CASSLKKGRGVSQPQHF
TRBJ1-5	TRBV28	-	-	TGTGCCAGCAGTGGTACCTGGAGTCAGCCCCAGCATTTT	CASSGTWSQPQHF
TRBJ1-1	TRBV4-3	-	-	TGCGCCAGCAGCCTCGGAGGGACGGACACTGAAGCTTTCTTT	CASSLGGTDTEAFF
TRBJ1-2	TRBV7-6	-	TRBD1	TGTGCCAGCAGCTTAGGATCTGGGACAGGGGAAGGCTACACCTTC	CASSLGSGTGEGYTF
TRBJ2-7	TRBV6-5	-	-	TGTGCCAGCAGTTACTCGATACAGAACTACGAGCAGTACTTC	CASSYSIQNYEQYF
TRBJ2-4	TRBV2	-	-	TGTGCCAGCAGGGAAAGGACAGCGAATACACAGTACTTC	CASRERTANTQYF
TRBJ2-3	TRBV29-1	-	TRBD1	TGCAGCGTTGAACCGGGACAGGGGGCAGATACGCAGTATTTT	CSVEPGQGADTQYF
TRBJ2-5	TRBV10-2	-	TRBD1	TGCGCCAGCCACGGACAGGGTGGGCAAGAGACCCAGTACTTC	CASHGQGGQETQYF